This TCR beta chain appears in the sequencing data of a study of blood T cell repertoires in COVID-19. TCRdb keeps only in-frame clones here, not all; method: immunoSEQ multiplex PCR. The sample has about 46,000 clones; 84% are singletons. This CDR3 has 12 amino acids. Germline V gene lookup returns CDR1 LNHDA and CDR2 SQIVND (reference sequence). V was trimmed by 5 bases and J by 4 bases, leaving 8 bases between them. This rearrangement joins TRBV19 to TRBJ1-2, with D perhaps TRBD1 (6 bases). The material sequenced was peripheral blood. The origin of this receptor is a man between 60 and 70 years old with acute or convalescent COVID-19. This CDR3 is CASSLQGYGYTF. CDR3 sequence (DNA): TGTGCCAGTAGTTTACAGGGCTATGGCTACACCTTC.